These 20 T cell receptor beta chains were all obtained from the same sample, sequenced in a study of T-cell memory formation after mild COVID-19. TCRdb itself ran the 5' RACE reads through MiXCR, one entry per CDR3 protein. The profile shows fewer than 450,000 distinct CDR3 sequences, less than 25% of them singletons. Sequenced: PBMCs or a T cell subset sorted from them (not recorded which). The receptors were gathered from an adult woman who had mild COVID-19 (a few samples of this study predate the infection). Cell type and time point are not known.

This clonotype appeared a few times. V usage is TRBV7-9 and J usage is TRBJ2-5; unclear D gene. The CDR3 has 13 amino acids. Germline-derived CDR1 and CDR2 are SEHNR and FQNEAQ (reference sequence). V was pared by 0 bases and J by 2 bases, with 4 bases between. This CDR3 reads CASSLAQQETQYF. In DNA form, the CDR3 reads TGTGCCAGCAGCTTAGCGCAACAAGAGACCCAGTACTTC.

This chain uses TRBV30 with TRBJ2-2; D gene uncertain. The CDR3 is 13 residues long. The germline V and J ends were trimmed by 2 bases and 1 base, with 5 bases remaining between them. Germline lookup yields CDR1 GTSNPN and CDR2 SVGIG (reference sequence). Here the CDR3 DNA reads TGTGCCTGGAGTACTAAGAACACCGGGGAGCTGTTTTTT. Its translation: CAWSTKNTGELFF. Filled out from reference TRBV30 and TRBJ2-2, the complete variable domain reads SQTIHQWPATLVQPVGSPLSLECTVEGTSNPNLYWYRQAAGRGLQLLFYSVGIGQISSEVPQNLSASRPQDRQFILSSKKLLLSDSGFYLCAWSTKNTGELFFGEGSRLTVL.

On this clonotype itself: The junction and the germline gene differ at one end; a read error may be behind it. The rearrangement joins TRBV12-3 or TRBV12-4 to TRBJ1-2; D may be TRBD1 (6 bases). CDR3 length: 16 residues. CDR3 region: CACRGVLRQGYYGYTF. DNA of the CDR3: TGTGCCTGCAGGGGTGTCCTCCGGCAGGGGTACTATGGCTACACCTTC.

The genes are TRBV6-6 and TRBJ2-7; D could derive from TRBD1 or TRBD2 (5 bases each). The CDR3 runs to 14 residues. Trimming pared 0 bases from V and 7 bases from J, leaving 13 bases between. Germline CDR1 is MNHNY and CDR2 is SVGAGI (reference sequence). The CDR3, as DNA: TGTGCCAGCAGTTACTCGGACGGGGCAGGGGAGCAGTACTTC. Protein: CASSYSDGAGEQYF.

The chain couples TRBV19 to TRBJ1-1; no definite D call. V was cut by 6 bases and J by 2 bases, with 4 bases left in between. Per germline, CDR1 LNHDA and CDR2 SQIVND (reference sequence). The CDR3 covers 11 residues. In DNA form, the CDR3 reads TGTGCCAGTAGCGCCAACACTGAAGCTTTCTTT. As protein: CASSANTEAFF.

The chain employs TRBV4-3 and TRBJ1-2; 7 bases line up with TRBD1. Germline CDR1 reads LGHNA; CDR2 reads YSLEER. J gave up 7 bases and V 0 bases, and 5 bases lay outside the gene matches. The CDR3 spans 14 residues. CDR3 coding DNA: TGCGCCAGCAGCCAAGATGTAGGGGGCCGTGGCTACACCTTC. Its protein product is CASSQDVGGRGYTF.

This clonotype has just a few counts. The chain employs TRBV7-6 and TRBJ2-1, with 10 bases aligning to TRBD1. Germline assignment: CDR1 SGHVS and CDR2 FNYEAQ. Losses at the gene ends were 5 bases for V and 7 bases for J; bases not matched to a gene: 17. This CDR3 has 18 residues. The CDR3 protein is CASSPTTGQGTPWNEQFF. The CDR3 DNA reads as TGTGCCAGCAGCCCAACGACGGGACAGGGGACCCCTTGGAATGAGCAGTTCTTC.

This chain uses TRBV9 with TRBJ2-7, with a possible D match to TRBD2 (5 bases). This CDR3 comprises 13 residues. Germline CDR1 SGDLS, CDR2 YYNGEE. DNA for the CDR3: TGTGTCTCGAACGGGGAACAGTCCTACGAGCAGTACTTC. Its translation: CVSNGEQSYEQYF. The whole variable domain, remainder taken from reference TRBV9 and TRBJ2-7, is DSGVTQTPKHLITATGQRVTLRCSPRSGDLSVYWYQQSLDQGLQFLIQYYNGEERAKGNILERFSAQQFPDLHSELNLSSLELGDSALYFCVSNGEQSYEQYFGPGTRLTVT.

The rearrangement uses TRBV12-3 or TRBV12-4 and TRBJ2-2, with 13 bases aligning to TRBD2. This CDR3 is 19 amino acids long. Trimming took 3 bases from V and 5 from J; bases not matched to a gene: 12. CDR3 DNA: TGTGCCAGCAGTTTCCTTCTATGGACTAGCGGGAGAATTACCGGGGAGCTGTTTTTT. Its protein is CASSFLLWTSGRITGELFF.

The chain employs TRBV6-5 and TRBJ1-1; D uncertain. The CDR3 sequence is 11 residues long. Germline values: CDR1 MNHEY, CDR2 SVGAGI. The ends were cut back, 6 bases at V and 11 bases at J, with 13 bases in the middle. The CDR3 region has the DNA TGTGCCAGCAGAGACGGTGGAACGGCTTTCTTT. Amino acids: CASRDGGTAFF.

V and J are TRBV5-5 and TRBJ2-7; 8 bases line up with TRBD1. From germline, CDR1 is SGHKS and CDR2 YYEKEE (reference sequence). CDR3 size: 13 residues. Trimming cost V 3 bases and J 3 bases; bases outside gene matches: 2. CDR3: CASSYGTGYEQYF. In nucleotides, the CDR3 is TGTGCCAGCAGCTACGGGACAGGCTACGAGCAGTACTTC.

The V call is TRBV10-3, the J call TRBJ2-7; D may be TRBD2 (5 bases). CDR3 length: 14 amino acids. Trimming shortened V by 3 bases and J by 1 base, and 10 bases separated the two germline ends. From germline, CDR1 is ENHRY and CDR2 SYGVKD. Here the CDR3 DNA reads TGTGCCATCAGTGAAAGCGGTGCTTCCTACGAGCAGTACTTC. Its protein is CAISESGASYEQYF.

A few counts support this clonotype. The chain couples TRBV12-3 or TRBV12-4 to TRBJ2-3; 12 nucleotides match TRBD2. This CDR3 spans 16 amino acids. The V and J ends lost 4 bases and 1 base, in that order; junction bases with no gene match: 3. CDR3 loop: CASSSSGGAGTDTQYF. As DNA, the CDR3 is TGTGCCAGCAGTTCTAGCGGGGGGGCCGGCACAGATACGCAGTATTTT.

This clonotype has just a few counts. This chain joins TRBV14 and TRBJ1-1; D not resolved. CDR1 and CDR2 from the germline V gene are SGHDN and FVKESK. This CDR3 is built from 15 residues. V was clipped by 3 bases and J by 1 base, with 12 bases between them. CDR3 bases: TGTGCCAGCAGCCACCTTGGAGGAGGGAACACTGAAGCTTTCTTT. It is translated as CASSHLGGGNTEAFF.

The chain is built from TRBV25-1 and TRBJ2-7; TRBD1 agrees at 12 bases. Germline CDR1 reads MGHDK; CDR2 reads SYGVNS. The CDR3 sequence is 18 residues long. V trimming: 4 bases; J trimming: 4 bases; junction bases outside the gene matches: 14. The CDR3 DNA reads TGTGCCAGCAGTGGCGAGCTTAAGGGGACAGGGGGCGCGTACGAGCAGTACTTC. This translates into CASSGELKGTGGAYEQYF.

This clonotype was detected only a few times. The V call is TRBV6-5, the J call TRBJ2-2; TRBD2 aligns across 7 bases. V shed 2 bases, J shed 0 bases, and the junction held 6 bases outside the gene matches. This CDR3 has 17 amino acids. Germline values: CDR1 MNHEY, CDR2 SVGAGI. DNA for the CDR3: TGTGCCAGCAGTTACGGCGCTAGCGGCTCGAACACCGGGGAGCTGTTTTTT. This gives the protein CASSYGASGSNTGELFF.

The rearrangement joins TRBV24-1 to TRBJ2-1; 11 nucleotides line up with TRBD2. Germline V CDR1 and CDR2: KGHDR, SFDVKD. CDR3 length equals 16 residues. Unmatched junction bases numbered 8, after V lost 3 bases and J lost 8 bases. DNA for the CDR3: TGTGCCACCAGTGATCAGACTAGCGGGATGGGCTATGAGCAGTTCTTC. The encoded protein is CATSDQTSGMGYEQFF.

In this sample, this clonotype turned up a few times. This rearrangement joins TRBV5-1 to TRBJ2-3; D might be TRBD1 or TRBD2, each matching 5 bases. V lost 2 bases to trimming and J lost 5 bases, with 21 bases between them. Germline V gives CDR1 SGHRS, CDR2 YFSETQ. The CDR3 runs to 17 residues. The CDR3 DNA sequence: TGCGCCAGCAGCTTCGCCCTTAAAATGGGGGTACGAGATACGCAGTATTTT. This sequence encodes CASSFALKMGVRDTQYF.

The chain joins TRBV5-1 to TRBJ2-2, with unresolved D. CDR3 size: 14 residues. With 0 bases removed from V and 3 bases from J, the gap between germline ends came to 6 bases. The germline CDR1 and CDR2 sequences are SGHRS and YFSETQ. The CDR3 sequence: CASSLARYTGELFF. The CDR3 DNA is TGCGCCAGCAGCTTGGCCCGGTACACCGGGGAGCTGTTTTTT.

V is TRBV7-9 and J is TRBJ2-3, with D maybe TRBD2 (5 bases). The CDR3 has 13 residues. Trimming left V 6 bases short and J 3 bases short, with 10 bases between. CDR1 is SEHNR, CDR2 FQNEAQ, per germline (reference sequence). The CDR3 DNA is TGTGCCAGCAGAAGTACTAGGACAGATACGCAGTATTTT. Translation gives CASRSTRTDTQYF. Together with reference TRBV7-9 and TRBJ2-3, the CDR3 gives the full variable domain: DTGVSQNPRHKITKRGQNVTFRCDPISEHNRLYWYRQTLGQGPEFLTYFQNEAQLEKSRLLSDRFSAERPKGSFSTLEIQRTEQGDSAMYLCASRSTRTDTQYFGPGTRLTVL.